The next 29 T cell receptor beta chains were all read from a single sample in a study of cytomegalovirus exposure and HLA in healthy donors. Profiled with immunoSEQ multiplex PCR; TCRdb holds only in-frame clones, not every one. This sample has some 320,000 clones; approximately 90% occur once, and the top ten carry approximately 1%. The sample comprised PBMCs. These receptors were obtained from a woman aged 30 to 39 in good health and CMV-seropositive.

There are a few counts of this clone. One end of the junction varies from germline; a read error may be responsible. The chain employs TRBV11-3 and TRBJ1-4; TRBD1 might be the D (6 bases). From germline, CDR1 is SGHNT and CDR2 YENEEA. This CDR3 is 15 amino acids long. The CDR3 DNA reads as TGTGCCAGCAGCTTAGATCGGTCGGTGGGGGGCCTGGACGATTTT. This encodes CASSLDRSVGGLDDF.

The chain employs TRBV13 and TRBJ2-7; possible D gene TRBD2, 6 bases. The V gene's germline CDR1 is PRHDT and CDR2 FYEKMQ (reference sequence). Trimming removed 5 bases from V and 0 bases from J, with 14 bases in between. The CDR3 spans 15 residues. This CDR3 reads CASSNRDFNSYEQYF. In nucleotides, the CDR3 is TGTGCCAGCAGCAATCGGGACTTCAACTCCTACGAGCAGTACTTC.

The table lists this clone with a count of one. This rearrangement joins TRBV9 to TRBJ1-1; 9 bases align to TRBD1. This CDR3 region has 15 residues. The ends lost 1 base at V and 2 bases at J; junction bases unmatched: 3. Per germline, CDR1 SGDLS and CDR2 YYNGEE. The CDR3 DNA sequence: TGTGCCAGCAGCGTAAAGACAGGGGGAAACACTGAAGCTTTCTTT. Translated, it gives CASSVKTGGNTEAFF.

CDR3 protein: CASSPGRVSNQPQHF. The CDR3 DNA reads as TGTGCCAGCAGCCCCGGACGGGTTAGCAATCAGCCCCAGCATTTT. V is TRBV6-1 and J is TRBJ1-5; D call uncertain. CDR1 and CDR2 from the germline V gene are MNHNS and SASEGT. The CDR3 consists of 15 residues. Trimming removed 6 bases at V and 0 bases at J, with 12 bases between.

The chain links TRBV10-3 to TRBJ2-7; D possibly corresponds to TRBD2 (6 bases). The CDR3 contains 15 residues. V shed 0 bases and J shed 3 bases, with 12 bases lying between them. Germline assignment: CDR1 ENHRY and CDR2 SYGVKD. In nucleotides, the CDR3 is TGTGCCATCAGTGAGTCTGGGGGGACCGGCTACGAGCAGTACTTC. It specifies CAISESGGTGYEQYF.

The chain joins TRBV2 to TRBJ2-1, with D unresolved. The CDR3 extends over 12 amino acids. Germline lookup yields CDR1 SNHLY and CDR2 FYNNEI. Between the trimmed V and J ends, which lost 7 bases and 4 bases, there was a span of 8 bases. CDR3 sequence reads: CASIDTYNEQFF. The DNA for the CDR3 is TGTGCCAGCATAGATACTTACAATGAGCAGTTCTTC.

The chain employs TRBV7-3 and TRBJ1-2; D call uncertain. V was shortened by 3 bases and J by 7 bases, with 21 bases between the two germline ends. The CDR3 runs 16 residues. Germline-derived CDR1 and CDR2 are SGHTA and FQGTGA. CDR3 in DNA: TGTGCCAGCAGCTTGGACCCTCAAGGGCTAGACGGTGGCTACACCTTC. Encoded protein: CASSLDPQGLDGGYTF. The full variable domain, completed using reference TRBV7-3 and TRBJ1-2, is GAGVSQTPSNKVTEKGKYVELRCDPISGHTALYWYRQSLGQGPEFLIYFQGTGAADDSGLPNDRFFAVRPEGSVSTLKIQRTERGDSAVYLCASSLDPQGLDGGYTFGSGTRLTVV.

The chain links TRBV5-4 to TRBJ2-3, with 10 bases matching TRBD2. The V and J ends lost 0 bases and 0 bases, in that order; junction bases with no gene match: 4. Germline assignment: CDR1 SGHNT and CDR2 YYREEE (reference sequence). This CDR3 comprises 17 residues. CDR3 protein: CASSLENSGRSTDTQYF. DNA for the CDR3: TGTGCCAGCAGCTTGGAGAATAGCGGGAGGAGCACAGATACGCAGTATTTT.

The V call is TRBV4-2, the J call TRBJ1-1; D unclear. Germline lookup yields CDR1 LGHNA and CDR2 YNFKEQ. The CDR3 consists of 11 residues. With 5 bases removed from V and 8 bases from J, the gap between germline ends came to 9 bases. In DNA, the CDR3 is TGTGCCAGCAGCATAGGTATGGAAGCTTTCTTT. The encoded protein is CASSIGMEAFF.

In its sample, this clone was seen a few times. The genes are TRBV10-2 and TRBJ2-7; 8 positions agree with TRBD2. With 1 base clipped from V and 2 bases from J, the junction kept 1 base outside the gene matches. The CDR3 loop spans 14 amino acids. Germline values: CDR1 WSHSY, CDR2 SAAADI. The CDR3 nucleotides read TGCGCCAGCAGTGAGTATAGCGGGACCTACGAGCAGTACTTC. Encoded protein: CASSEYSGTYEQYF.

The gene calls are TRBV4-2 and TRBJ2-2; TRBD1 matches 12 bases. CDR1 is LGHNA and CDR2 is YNFKEQ in the germline V gene. The V and J ends lost 1 base and 8 bases, in that order; junction bases with no gene match: 11. The CDR3 spans 18 residues. CDR3 DNA: TGTGCCAGCAGCCAAGTGGCGGGACAGGGGGCCCGAGGGGGGGAGCTGTTTTTT. It yields the protein CASSQVAGQGARGGELFF.

This chain uses TRBV27 with TRBJ1-1, with TRBD1 as a possible D gene (5 bases). The V gene's germline CDR1 is MNHEY and CDR2 SMNVEV (reference sequence). V was clipped by 2 bases and J by 3 bases, with 13 bases between them. There are 15 residues in the CDR3. This CDR3 reads CASSLGFGADTEAFF. CDR3 bases: TGTGCCAGCAGTTTAGGGTTTGGGGCCGACACTGAAGCTTTCTTT.

The chain joins TRBV5-4 to TRBJ2-1; 7 nucleotides agree with TRBD2. CDR1 and CDR2 (germline): SGHNT, YYREEE (reference sequence). Germline trimming cut 3 bases from V and 9 bases from J; bases unmatched to any gene: 6. This CDR3 has 13 amino acids. CDR3 sequence reads: CASSSAGRGEQFF. The CDR3 nucleotides read TGTGCCAGCAGCTCAGCAGGGAGGGGTGAGCAGTTCTTC.

The V gene is TRBV9, the J gene TRBJ2-5; 15 bases map to TRBD2. Germline CDR1 SGDLS, CDR2 YYNGEE. The trim removed 3 bases at V and 5 bases at J, leaving 5 bases unmatched. This CDR3 has 16 amino acids. In DNA, the CDR3 is TGTGCCAGCAGCGAAGGACTAGCGGGGGGGCGTGAGACCCAGTACTTC. This gives the protein CASSEGLAGGRETQYF.

This chain uses TRBV7-9 with TRBJ2-4; D may match TRBD1 or TRBD2 (5 bases each). Germline-derived CDR1 and CDR2 are SEHNR and FQNEAQ (reference sequence). The CDR3 runs to 17 residues. Deletions cut 0 bases from V and 0 bases from J, with 12 bases between. CDR3 amino acids: CASSLAVGVLAKNIQYF. CDR3 sequence (DNA): TGTGCCAGCAGCTTAGCGGTGGGGGTATTAGCCAAAAACATTCAGTACTTC.

The chain combines TRBV4-1 with TRBJ2-3, with 10 bases that match TRBD2. Germline-derived CDR1 and CDR2 are MGHRA and YSYEKL. The CDR3 runs to 17 residues. The V and J ends lost 0 bases and 4 bases, in that order; junction bases with no gene match: 7. The CDR3 region has the DNA TGCGCCAGCAGCCAAGATCCAGCGGGGGGGCTCCCAGATACGCAGTATTTT. It encodes CASSQDPAGGLPDTQYF.

This clone was seen more than once but under ten times. The chain combines TRBV27 with TRBJ1-5; D is perhaps TRBD1 (6 bases). This CDR3 region has 13 residues. The germline V gene encodes CDR1 MNHEY and CDR2 SMNVEV (reference sequence). V lost 4 bases to trimming and J lost 4 bases, with 8 bases between them. Written as DNA, the CDR3 is TGTGCCAGCAGTTACCAGGGGAATCAGCCCCAGCATTTT. Translation gives CASSYQGNQPQHF.

V usage is TRBV9 and J usage is TRBJ2-7; 8 bases are shared with TRBD2. V shed 0 bases and J 3 bases; nucleotides not matched to a gene: 11. This CDR3 contains 17 residues. Per the germline V gene, CDR1 is SGDLS and CDR2 is YYNGEE. For the CDR3, the DNA is TGTGCCAGCAGCGTAGGTAATAGCGGGAAGTTCTACTACGAGCAGTACTTC. Protein sequence: CASSVGNSGKFYYEQYF.

This rearrangement joins TRBV27 to TRBJ2-7; D may be TRBD1 (6 bases). Germline V CDR1 and CDR2: MNHEY, SMNVEV (reference sequence). CDR3 size: 13 residues. Deletions cut 5 bases from V and 3 bases from J, with 11 bases between. The CDR3: CASSIGTHYEQYF. As DNA, the CDR3 is TGTGCCAGCAGTATAGGGACACACTACGAGCAGTACTTC.

The chain combines TRBV6-6 with TRBJ1-2; D is unclear. Germline V lookup: CDR1 MNHNY, CDR2 SVGAGI (reference sequence). CDR3 length: 13 amino acids. Trimming took 0 bases from V and 0 from J, leaving 2 bases between them. Written as DNA, the CDR3 is TGTGCCAGCAGTTACTCATCTAACTATGGCTACACCTTC. Translation: CASSYSSNYGYTF.

The rearrangement uses TRBV5-4 and TRBJ2-7; D not resolved. The CDR3 totals 13 residues. The V gene's germline CDR1 is SGHNT and CDR2 YYREEE (reference sequence). The V end was cut by 0 bases, the J end by 2 bases, with 6 bases between. The CDR3 sequence is CASSLAPAYEQYF. CDR3 nucleotide sequence: TGTGCCAGCAGCTTGGCCCCAGCCTACGAGCAGTACTTC. Full variable domain (missing parts from reference TRBV5-4 and TRBJ2-7): ETGVTQSPTHLIKTRGQQVTLRCSSQSGHNTVSWYQQALGQGPQFIFQYYREEENGRGNFPPRFSGLQFPNYSSELNVNALELDDSALYLCASSLAPAYEQYFGPGTRLTVT.

This clone was seen a handful of times. V usage is TRBV28 and J usage is TRBJ1-5, with D possibly matching TRBD1 (5 bases). Germline lookup yields CDR1 MDHEN and CDR2 SYDVKM. This CDR3 region has 14 residues. V gave up 2 bases and J gave up 3 bases, with 8 bases separating them. CDR3 coding DNA: TGTGCCAGCAGTTTAGGGGGAATCAATCAGCCCCAGCATTTT. It translates to CASSLGGINQPQHF.

This chain joins TRBV6-6 and TRBJ2-3; 8 bases line up with TRBD2. V lost 7 bases and J lost 6; bases outside the gene matches: 12. This CDR3 has 15 amino acids. Germline lookup yields CDR1 MNHNY and CDR2 SVGAGI (reference sequence). CDR3 sequence (DNA): TGTGCCAGCATCCTTAGCGGGGACGGCTGGGATACGCAGTATTTT. It codes for CASILSGDGWDTQYF.

V and J are TRBV28 and TRBJ2-3; TRBD2 aligns across 8 bases. This CDR3 spans 16 amino acids. V dropped 4 bases and J dropped 6; count of bases not matched to a gene: 12. CDR1 and CDR2 from the germline V gene are MDHEN and SYDVKM. CDR3 protein: CASSSPLGGGRDTQYF. The CDR3, as DNA: TGTGCCAGCAGTTCCCCACTAGGCGGGGGGCGGGATACGCAGTATTTT.

The genes are TRBV5-5 and TRBJ2-7, with D unresolved. Germline CDR1 reads SGHKS; CDR2 reads YYEKEE (reference sequence). V gave up 0 bases and J gave up 0 bases, with 13 bases separating them. CDR3 length equals 16 residues. The CDR3 sequence is CASSLVGSKSSYEQYF. The CDR3 DNA is TGTGCCAGCAGCTTGGTTGGGTCCAAGAGCTCCTACGAGCAGTACTTC.

The chain combines TRBV19 with TRBJ1-2; tentatively, D is TRBD1 (5 bases). CDR1 is LNHDA and CDR2 is SQIVND in the germline V gene (reference sequence). Deletions cut 7 bases from V and 8 bases from J, with 14 bases between. This CDR3 has 12 residues. CDR3 region: CASMGRAGGYTF. The CDR3 bases are TGTGCCAGTATGGGCAGGGCGGGCGGCTACACCTTC.

This clone has just one count. The genes are TRBV27 and TRBJ1-4; D perhaps matches TRBD1 (6 bases). The germline V and J ends were trimmed by 5 bases and 7 bases, with 17 bases remaining between them. CDR1 and CDR2 from the germline V gene are MNHEY and SMNVEV (reference sequence). There are 15 residues in the CDR3. This CDR3 is CASSPLGGRLEKLFF. CDR3 DNA: TGTGCCAGCAGTCCCCTAGGGGGGCGCCTTGAAAAACTGTTTTTT.

The chain couples TRBV7-6 to TRBJ2-5, with D perhaps matching TRBD1 (5 bases). Germline values: CDR1 SGHVS, CDR2 FNYEAQ. Trimming pared 4 bases from V and 5 bases from J, leaving 20 bases between. The CDR3 sequence is 16 residues long. The CDR3 DNA follows: TGTGCCAGCAGCTCCCCCTGGACAAGGGTGGGGGAGACCCAGTACTTC. It yields the protein CASSSPWTRVGETQYF.

The chain has TRBV5-1 and TRBJ2-1, with 7 bases aligning to TRBD2. The CDR3 sequence is 16 residues long. The J segment lost 9 bases and the V segment lost 3 bases, leaving 15 bases of the junction unmatched. Germline V lookup: CDR1 SGHRS, CDR2 YFSETQ. The CDR3 region has the DNA TGCGCCAGCAGCTCCCCAGTCGGAGGGAGGGCCGGTGAGCAGTTCTTC. Protein product: CASSSPVGGRAGEQFF.